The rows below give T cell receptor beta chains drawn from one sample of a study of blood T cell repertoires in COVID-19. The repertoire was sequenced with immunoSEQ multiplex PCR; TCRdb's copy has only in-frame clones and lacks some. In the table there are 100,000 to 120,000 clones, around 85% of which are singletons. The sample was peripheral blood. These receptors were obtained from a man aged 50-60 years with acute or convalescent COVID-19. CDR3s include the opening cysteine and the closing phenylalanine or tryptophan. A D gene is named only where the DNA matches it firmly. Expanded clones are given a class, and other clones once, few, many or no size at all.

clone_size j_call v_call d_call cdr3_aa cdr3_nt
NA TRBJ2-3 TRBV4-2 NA CASSQGGGRDTQYF TGTGCCAGCAGCCAAGGGGGGGGCCGAGATACGCAGTATTTT
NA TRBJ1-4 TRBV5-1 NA CASSLSPGVATNEKLFF TGCGCCAGCAGCTTGAGTCCTGGAGTTGCAACTAATGAAAAACTGTTTTTT
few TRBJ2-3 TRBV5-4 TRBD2 CASSSPTSGTGTDTQYF TGTGCCAGCAGCTCCCCAACTAGCGGGACGGGCACAGATACGCAGTATTTT
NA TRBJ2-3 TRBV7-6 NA CASSLEPDTQYF TGTGCCAGCAGCTTAGAGCCAGATACGCAGTATTTT
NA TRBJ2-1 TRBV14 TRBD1 CASSPTWGQGNAEQFF TGTGCCAGCAGCCCAACCTGGGGACAGGGTAACGCTGAGCAGTTCTTC
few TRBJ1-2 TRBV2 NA CASTGDRAGAGYTF TGTGCCTCCACCGGGGACCGCGCGGGGGCTGGCTACACCTTC
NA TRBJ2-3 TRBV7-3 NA CASSLMGGDTDTQYF TGTGCCAGCAGCTTAATGGGCGGGGACACAGATACGCAGTATTTT
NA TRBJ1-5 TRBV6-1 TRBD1 CASSDGQGNRQPQHF TGTGCCAGCAGTGACGGACAGGGCAATAGGCAGCCCCAGCATTTT
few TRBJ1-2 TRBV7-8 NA CASSLEVQKGYTF TGTGCCAGCAGCTTAGAGGTACAGAAGGGCTACACCTTC
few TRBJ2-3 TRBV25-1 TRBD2 CASSGTNGGAGTDTQYF TGTGCCAGCAGTGGCACGAACGGGGGGGCCGGCACAGATACGCAGTATTTT
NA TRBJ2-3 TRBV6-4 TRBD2 CASSELAGTTDTQYF TGTGCCAGCAGTGAACTAGCGGGGACCACAGATACGCAGTATTTT
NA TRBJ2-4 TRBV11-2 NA CASSLVSRAKNIQYF TGTGCCAGCAGCTTAGTAAGCAGGGCTAAAAACATTCAGTACTTC
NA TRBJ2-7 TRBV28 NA CASSLGLAYEQYF TGTGCCAGCAGCCTCGGACTGGCCTACGAGCAGTACTTC
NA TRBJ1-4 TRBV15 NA CATSRVWNGEKLFF TGTGCCACCAGCAGAGTATGGAACGGGGAAAAACTGTTTTTT
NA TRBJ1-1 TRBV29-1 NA CSARQTMNTEAFF TGCAGCGCGCGACAGACAATGAACACTGAAGCTTTCTTT
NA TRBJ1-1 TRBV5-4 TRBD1 CASSRGQQDMNTEAFF TGTGCCAGCAGCCGGGGACAGCAAGATATGAACACTGAAGCTTTCTTT
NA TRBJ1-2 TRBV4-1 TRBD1 CASSQGTGGHYGYTF TGCGCCAGCAGCCAAGGGACAGGGGGGCACTATGGCTACACCTTC
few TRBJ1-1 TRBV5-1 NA CASSLGGPRIMNTEAFF TGCGCCAGCAGCTTGGGGGGGCCCAGAATCATGAACACTGAAGCTTTCTTT